Listed here are 21 T cell receptor beta chains from one sample, sequenced in a study of type 1 regulatory T cells. TCRdb recomputed calls from the reads with MiXCR, one row per CDR3 protein. The table includes about 100,000 distinct CDR3 sequences, around 30% detected once. Sequencing was performed on CD4+ T cells, either the whole sample or a sorted fraction (not recorded which). The receptors stem from a human donor in good health.

This clonotype showed up just a few times. The genes are TRBV18 and TRBJ2-7, with 7 bases matching TRBD2. V was clipped by 3 bases and J by 3 bases; unmatched bases: 8. The germline V gene encodes CDR1 KGHSH and CDR2 LQKENI. The CDR3 is made up of 15 amino acids. Here the CDR3 DNA reads TGTGCCAGCTCACCCCGAGGCGGGAGTAACTACGAGCAGTACTTC. It translates to CASSPRGGSNYEQYF.

The table lists this clonotype with many counts. This chain uses TRBV12-3 or TRBV12-4 with TRBJ2-2; 10 bases align to TRBD1. The CDR3 sequence is 14 residues long. The J segment lost 5 bases and the V segment lost 8 bases, leaving 5 bases of the junction unmatched. The CDR3 spells CASGGQGWTGELFF. CDR3 nucleotides: TGTGCCAGCGGGGGACAGGGGTGGACCGGGGAGCTGTTTTTT.

V and J are TRBV27 and TRBJ2-5, with 9 bases lining up with TRBD2. CDR3 length equals 17 residues. Trimming cost V 4 bases and J 5 bases; bases outside gene matches: 14. Germline V gives CDR1 MNHEY, CDR2 SMNVEV (reference sequence). Written as DNA, the CDR3 is TGTGCCAGCAGTTACTGGGGTAGCGGGAGCGGAGGGGAGACCCAGTACTTC. This codes for CASSYWGSGSGGETQYF.

CDR3 sequence reads: CASSQTRDSWSSYNEQFF. DNA of the CDR3: TGTGCCAGCAGCCAGACCCGGGACAGCTGGAGCTCCTACAATGAGCAGTTCTTC. The chain has TRBV14 and TRBJ2-1, with 7 bases lining up with TRBD1. CDR1 and CDR2 (germline): SGHDN, FVKESK. V dropped 3 bases and J dropped 0; count of bases not matched to a gene: 11. The CDR3 length is 18 residues.

The genes are TRBV7-9 and TRBJ2-3, with TRBD1 matching 8 bases. The germline V gene encodes CDR1 SEHNR and CDR2 FQNEAQ (reference sequence). Trimming at V came to 2 bases and at J to 2 bases, leaving 3 bases not matched to a gene. The CDR3 has 15 residues. CDR3 loop: CASSLRQGATDTQYF. DNA for the CDR3: TGTGCCAGCAGCTTACGGCAGGGGGCCACAGATACGCAGTATTTT.

The rearrangement joins TRBV20-1 to TRBJ2-5; D is unresolved. CDR1 DFQATT and CDR2 SNEGSKA come from the germline V gene (reference sequence). Trimming removed 6 bases at V and 0 bases at J, with 5 bases between. The CDR3 runs 11 residues. CDR3 region: CSASDQETQYF. The CDR3 bases are TGCAGTGCGTCGGACCAAGAGACCCAGTACTTC.

This chain links TRBV12-5 with TRBJ2-2; tentative D call: TRBD2 (6 bases). Trimming shortened V by 2 bases and J by 2 bases, and 15 bases separated the two germline ends. The germline CDR1 and CDR2 sequences are LGHNT and FRNRAP. The CDR3 has 17 amino acids. The CDR3 DNA reads TGTGCTAGTGGTTTGCAAAACCCGGGACTTAACACCGGGGAGCTGTTTTTT. Translation gives CASGLQNPGLNTGELFF.

This chain links TRBV30 with TRBJ2-7; no clear D. Germline assignment: CDR1 GTSNPN and CDR2 SVGIG (reference sequence). This CDR3 region has 12 residues. Trimming took off 2 bases at V and 2 bases at J, with 7 bases between the two ends. The DNA for the CDR3 is TGTGCCTGGAGTAGCCACACCTACGAGCAGTACTTC. It specifies CAWSSHTYEQYF.

This clonotype was seen more than once but under ten times. The chain employs TRBV16 and TRBJ1-5; no definite D call. Trimming removed 0 bases from V and 3 bases from J, with 3 bases in between. CDR1 is KGHSY, CDR2 FQNENV, per germline. This CDR3 spans 13 amino acids. The CDR3 DNA sequence: TGTGCCAGCAGCCAATCACCCAATCAGCCCCAGCATTTT. Amino acid sequence: CASSQSPNQPQHF.

This clonotype was counted only a few times. The genes are TRBV6-5 and TRBJ2-7, with TRBD2 matching 9 bases. The CDR3 has 14 residues. Germline assignment: CDR1 MNHEY and CDR2 SVGAGI. J gave up 4 bases and V 10 bases, and 11 bases lay outside the gene matches. The CDR3, as DNA: TGTGCCACACAGGCGGGAGGGCCTATTTACGAGCAGTACTTC. Its protein is CATQAGGPIYEQYF.

In this sample, this clonotype turned up once. The chain has TRBV9 and TRBJ2-3; TRBD2 aligns across 9 bases. The CDR3 has 15 residues. CDR1 and CDR2 (germline): SGDLS, YYNGEE. V was clipped by 3 bases and J by 2 bases; unmatched bases: 4. The CDR3 protein is CASSATSGYTDTQYF. CDR3 sequence (DNA): TGTGCCAGCAGCGCGACTAGCGGTTACACAGATACGCAGTATTTT.

The chain joins TRBV7-2 to TRBJ1-2; TRBD1 is a possible D gene (5 bases). V lost 1 base, J lost 8 bases, and 14 bases lay in between. Germline V gene sequence: CDR1 SGHTA, CDR2 FQGNSA. This CDR3 comprises 14 residues. For the CDR3, the DNA is TGTGCCAGCAGCTTAGTGGACACATGGAACGGCTACACCTTC. Encoded protein: CASSLVDTWNGYTF.

This chain connects TRBV29-1 to TRBJ2-5; D may be TRBD1 or TRBD2 (5 bases each). Trimming took 6 bases from V and 4 from J, leaving 24 bases between them. The germline CDR1 and CDR2 sequences are SQVTM and ANQGSEA. This CDR3 comprises 16 residues. The DNA for the CDR3 is TGCAGCGTCACCCCCGGGGCCCAAGGGCTGGCAGAGACCCAGTACTTC. Translated: CSVTPGAQGLAETQYF.

The J gene is TRBJ2-2, the V gene TRBV5-1; D possibly corresponds to TRBD2 (5 bases). Deletions cut 6 bases from V and 5 bases from J, with 14 bases between. CDR3 size: 14 residues. The germline V gene has CDR1 SGHRS and CDR2 YFSETQ. CDR3 protein: CASNGNRRTGELFF. CDR3 nucleotides: TGCGCCAGCAACGGGAATCGGAGGACCGGGGAGCTGTTTTTT.

CDR3 in amino acids: CASREADRNYGYTF. DNA of the CDR3: TGTGCCAGTAGGGAGGCGGACCGGAACTATGGCTACACCTTC. This chain links TRBV19 with TRBJ1-2, with D hard to call. The germline CDR1 and CDR2 sequences are LNHDA and SQIVND (reference sequence). Trimming cost V 6 bases and J 2 bases, with 13 bases left between them. This CDR3 is built from 14 residues.

The chain joins TRBV5-1 to TRBJ1-2; D not resolved. CDR1 and CDR2 from the germline V gene are SGHRS and YFSETQ. V was trimmed by 4 bases and J by 4 bases, leaving 11 bases between them. CDR3 length: 13 residues. CDR3 residues: CASSQQTVYGYTF. The CDR3 DNA reads TGCGCCAGCAGCCAACAAACGGTCTATGGCTACACCTTC.

As regards this clonotype: Germline and junction disagree at one end, which may indicate a read error. This chain uses TRBV25-1 with TRBJ2-5; D is undetermined. CDR1 is MGHDK, CDR2 SYGVNS, per germline. CDR3 length equals 14 residues. The CDR3 loop is CASSKYPSQETQYF. DNA of the CDR3: TGTGCCAGCAGTAAATATCCCAGCCAAGAGACCCAGTACTTC.

Details on this clonotype: A read error may account for a junction end that differs from germline. V usage is TRBV27 and J usage is TRBJ2-5; 9 bases line up with TRBD1. The CDR3 has 17 residues. The V gene's germline CDR1 is MNHEY and CDR2 SMNVEV (reference sequence). CDR3: CTSSSNPGQGQKETQYF. CDR3 sequence (DNA): TGTACCAGCAGTTCCAATCCGGGACAGGGACAAAAAGAGACCCAGTACTTC.

This clonotype came up a few times. The gene calls are TRBV20-1 and TRBJ1-1; 8 nucleotides align to TRBD1. Germline loops: CDR1 DFQATT, CDR2 SNEGSKA (reference sequence). V was pared by 0 bases and J by 7 bases, with 13 bases of the junction left unmatched. The CDR3 has 16 amino acids. CDR3 in amino acids: CSARDLGQGDWGEAFF. For the CDR3, the DNA is TGCAGTGCTAGAGATCTCGGACAGGGCGATTGGGGTGAAGCTTTCTTT.

This clonotype was recorded a few times. The CDR3 spells CASSRWDRGPGQPQHF. CDR3 in DNA: TGTGCCAGCAGCAGATGGGACAGGGGGCCGGGACAGCCCCAGCATTTT. The chain is built from TRBV7-8 and TRBJ1-5; TRBD1 aligns across 12 bases. Looked up from germline, CDR1 is SGHVS and CDR2 is FQNEAQ. V was pared by 5 bases and J by 7 bases, with 9 bases of the junction left unmatched. The CDR3 sequence is 16 residues long. Full variable domain (rest looked up from reference TRBV7-8 and TRBJ1-5): GAGVSQSPRYKVAKRGQDVALRCDPISGHVSLFWYQQALGQGPEFLTYFQNEAQLDKSGLPSDRFFAERPEGSVSTLKIQRTQQEDSAVYLCASSRWDRGPGQPQHFGDGTRLSIL.

The V gene is TRBV12-3 or TRBV12-4, the J gene TRBJ1-4; D ambiguous. The ends were cut back, 5 bases at V and 7 bases at J, with 8 bases in the middle. The CDR3 totals 12 residues. CDR3 sequence (DNA): TGTGCCAGCAGTCCTCTTGGTGAAAAACTGTTTTTT. Amino acids: CASSPLGEKLFF.